Sequencing of this T cell receptor (beta chain) was carried out in a study of CD8+ T cells in alopecia areata. Following extraction, RNA underwent reverse transcription to cDNA, which served as the sequencing template. Clones were sequenced by immunoSEQ multiplex PCR, and TCRdb holds only the in-frame ones, with some missing. The sample includes approximately 110,000 clones, none of them occurring once. This clone was counted a few times. The listed TCRdb protein conflicts with the DNA translation at residue 11, and the protein shown is translated directly from the DNA. Here the gene names and germline are mouse. The read stops 3 residues short of the end of the CDR3; the missing end is completed from the germline J gene. J gave up 3 bases and V 5 bases, and 5 bases lay outside the gene matches. From germline, CDR1 is NNHDY and CDR2 SYVADS. The CDR3 has 14 amino acids.

This TCR was recovered from a C3H/HeJ mouse with alopecia areata. The MHC haplotype recorded for the strain is H2-k. Sequencing used lesional skin. The chain links TRBV13-3 to TRBJ1-3; 7 bases match TRBD1. The chain's CDR3 is CASRRGRGGNTLYF. CDR3 bases read: TGTGCCAGCAGGAGGGGGCGAGGTGGAAATACG.